The clone carrying this T cell receptor (beta chain) was detected only a few times. What it recognizes is unknown. Generated by immunoSEQ multiplex PCR, the TCRdb table keeps only in-frame clones and is missing some. This table has roughly 70,000 clones, roughly 80% appearing once. This CDR3 spans 14 amino acids. The germline V gene has CDR1 PRHDT and CDR2 FYEKMQ (reference sequence). Trimming shortened V by 2 bases and J by 5 bases, and 12 bases separated the two germline ends. This sample was included in a study of OX40 agonist ivuxolimab in advanced cancers. The wider study: The patients' treatment was ivuxolimab, an agonistic anti-OX40 (CD134) antibody. Hepatocellular carcinoma, melanoma, renal cell or head and neck cancer was diagnosed in the dose-escalation patients. Broader study findings: Determination of antigen specificity was not performed for the expanded peripheral T cells. Compared with CD4+, CD8+ T cells on average had more expanded clones.

The sequence derives from an adult with an advanced solid tumor such as melanoma, head and neck, liver or kidney cancer. Sequences were derived from CD4+ or CD8+ T cells sorted from blood, sampled in a trial of the OX40 agonist ivuxolimab. The V call is TRBV13, the J call TRBJ2-5; TRBD1 is a possible D gene (7 bases). In DNA, the CDR3 is TGTGCCAGCAGCTTAAACAGGGGAGGTGAGACCCAGTACTTC. Amino acids: CASSLNRGGETQYF. Complete variable domain (other parts from reference TRBV13 and TRBJ2-5): AAGVIQSPRHLIKEKRETATLKCYPIPRHDTVYWYQQGPGQDPQFLISFYEKMQSDKGSIPDRFSAQQFSDYHSELNMSSLELGDSALYFCASSLNRGGETQYFGPGTRLLVL.